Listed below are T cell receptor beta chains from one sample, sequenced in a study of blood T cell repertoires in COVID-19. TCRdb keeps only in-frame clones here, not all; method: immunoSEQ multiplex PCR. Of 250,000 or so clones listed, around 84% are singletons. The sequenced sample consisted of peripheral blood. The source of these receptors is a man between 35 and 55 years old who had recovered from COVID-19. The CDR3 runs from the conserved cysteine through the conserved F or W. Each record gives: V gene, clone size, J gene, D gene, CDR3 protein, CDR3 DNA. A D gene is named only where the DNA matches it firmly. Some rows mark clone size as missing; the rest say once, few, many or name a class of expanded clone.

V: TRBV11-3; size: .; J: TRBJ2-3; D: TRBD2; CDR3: CASSRLAGTDTQYF; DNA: TGTGCCAGCAGCCGCCTAGCGGGCACAGATACGCAGTATTTT
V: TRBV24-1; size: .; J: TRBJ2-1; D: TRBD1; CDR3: CATQGVGSNEQFF; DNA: TGTGCCACCCAGGGGGTAGGTAGCAATGAGCAGTTCTTC
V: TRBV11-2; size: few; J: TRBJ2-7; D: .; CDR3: CASSLGRGIYEQYF; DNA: TGTGCCAGCAGCTTAGGACGGGGTATCTACGAGCAGTACTTC
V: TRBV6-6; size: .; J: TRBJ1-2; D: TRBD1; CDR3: CASSPDRERYYTF; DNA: TGTGCCAGCAGCCCCGACAGGGAAAGGTACTACACCTTC
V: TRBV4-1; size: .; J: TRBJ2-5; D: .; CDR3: CASSQGVRQQETQYF; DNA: TGCGCCAGCAGCCAAGGGGTGCGACAGCAAGAGACCCAGTACTTC
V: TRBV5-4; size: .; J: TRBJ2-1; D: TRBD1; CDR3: CASSPWTGGNEQFF; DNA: TGTGCCAGCAGCCCTTGGACAGGGGGGAATGAGCAGTTCTTC
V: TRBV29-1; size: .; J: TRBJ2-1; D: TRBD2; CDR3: CSVALAVNEQFF; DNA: TGCAGCGTCGCCCTAGCGGTCAATGAGCAGTTCTTC
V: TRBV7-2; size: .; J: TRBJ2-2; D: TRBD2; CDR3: CASSLVLAGPGELFF; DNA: TGTGCCAGCAGCTTAGTTTTAGCGGGGCCCGGGGAGCTGTTTTTT
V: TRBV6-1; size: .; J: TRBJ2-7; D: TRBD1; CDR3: CASTKGQSYEQYF; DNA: TGTGCCAGCACCAAGGGACAGAGCTACGAGCAGTACTTC
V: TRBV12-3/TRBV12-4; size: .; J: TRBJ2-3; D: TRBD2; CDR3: CASSRGTSLKQYF; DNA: TGTGCCAGCAGTAGGGGGACTAGCCTGAAGCAGTATTTT
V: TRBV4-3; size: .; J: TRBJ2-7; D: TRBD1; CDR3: CASSQDRDSGSYEQYF; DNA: TGCGCCAGCAGCCAAGACCGGGACAGTGGATCCTACGAGCAGTACTTC
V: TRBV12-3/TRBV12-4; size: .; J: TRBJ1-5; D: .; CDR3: CASRSGHNQPQHF; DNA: TGTGCCAGCAGATCGGGACACAATCAGCCCCAGCATTTT
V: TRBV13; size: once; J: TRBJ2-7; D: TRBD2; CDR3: CASSRPPGLAGTVSSYEQYF; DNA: TGTGCCAGCAGCCGTCCCCCGGGGCTAGCGGGGACCGTCAGCTCCTACGAGCAGTACTTC
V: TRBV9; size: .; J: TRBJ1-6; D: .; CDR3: CASSAEGGAYNSPLHF; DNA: TGTGCCAGCAGTGCTGAAGGGGGGGCGTATAATTCACCCCTCCACTTT